The clone carrying this T cell receptor beta chain was counted between two and nine times. What it recognizes is unknown. The sample comes from a study of T cell repertoires in cytomegalovirus infection. Across the study: Public TCR beta signatures indicated both CMV infection and matching HLA type.

TCRdb reprocessed the reads via MiXCR and lists one record per CDR3 protein. Of about 330,000 distinct CDR3 sequences in the sample, approximately 35% were seen once. General study findings and limits: Ex vivo, HLA-C-restricted CMV-specific TCR beta clonotypes prevailed over the rest of the response.

This TCR derives from a human donor in good health (CMV status not recorded). Some clones in this sample may be carry-over from other donors' samples. The input for sequencing was cultured PBMCs, taken from culture after CMV antigen stimulation.

As DNA, the CDR3 is TGCGCCAGCAGCCAAGGAAGGTTCGGAGATTCACCCCTCCACTTT. Protein: CASSQGRFGDSPLHF. V gene TRBV4-1 combines with J gene TRBJ1-6, with D unclear. The CDR3 runs to 15 residues. With 1 base removed from V and 8 bases from J, the gap between germline ends came to 12 bases. CDR1 is MGHRA and CDR2 is YSYEKL in the germline V gene.